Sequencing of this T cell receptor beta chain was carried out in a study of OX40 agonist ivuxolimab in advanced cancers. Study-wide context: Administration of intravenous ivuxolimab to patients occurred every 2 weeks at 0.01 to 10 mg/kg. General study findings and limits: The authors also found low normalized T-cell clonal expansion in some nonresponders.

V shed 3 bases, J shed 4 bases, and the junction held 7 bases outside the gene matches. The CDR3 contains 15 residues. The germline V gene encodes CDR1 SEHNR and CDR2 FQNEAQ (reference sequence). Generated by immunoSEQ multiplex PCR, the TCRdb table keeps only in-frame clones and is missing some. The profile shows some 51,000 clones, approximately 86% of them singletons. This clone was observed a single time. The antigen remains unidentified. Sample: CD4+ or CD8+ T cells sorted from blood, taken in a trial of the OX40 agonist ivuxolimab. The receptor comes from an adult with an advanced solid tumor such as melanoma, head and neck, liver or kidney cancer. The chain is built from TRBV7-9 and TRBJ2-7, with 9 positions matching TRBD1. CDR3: CASSFLPGQGYEQYF. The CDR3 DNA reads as TGTGCCAGCAGCTTCCTTCCGGGACAGGGTTACGAGCAGTACTTC.